This note documents a single T cell receptor (beta chain) sequence. Its specificity is not known. These data are taken from a study of cytomegalovirus exposure and HLA in healthy donors. V was pared by 2 bases and J by 1 base, with 4 bases of the junction left unmatched. CDR3 length: 15 residues. Germline V gene data show CDR1 as MNHEY and CDR2 as SVGAGI. Findings and limits, study-wide: There were three CMV-associated chains whose specificity for CMV antigens was confirmed in vitro. Immune exposure information comprised only CMV serostatus. Relative to the approximately 670-donor mean, N-insertions were reportedly fewer in an Asian-associated ancestry cluster in a later analysis.

The PCR contained 60 Vbeta and 13 Jbeta primers. This table comes from immunoSEQ multiplex PCR, and its TCRdb copy is limited to in-frame clones, with some not included. This table has more than 60,000 clones, over 75% appearing once. The chain employs TRBV6-5 and TRBJ2-5, with 7 positions matching TRBD1. This TCR was sampled from a young woman in good health and CMV-seronegative. Sequencing was performed on PBMCs. The CDR3 DNA sequence: TGTGCCAGCAGTTACGGGACAGCGCGCCAAGAGACCCAGTACTTC. The encoded protein is CASSYGTARQETQYF.